The 18 T cell receptor beta chains listed next were all sequenced from one sample in a study of human T cells and chemical hapten exposure. TCRdb passed the RACE reads through MiXCR, listing each CDR3 protein once. The sample holds some 82,000 distinct CDR3 sequences, about 10% seen once. The sample's time point: patch test 1, 2 weeks after DPC sensitization. The treatment: therapeutic diphenylcyclopropenone sensitization with weekly scalp DPC. Sequences were derived from whole blood, sampled in connection with sensitization to the hapten diphenylcyclopropenone (DPC). Receptors originate from a woman in her forties or fifties with alopecia areata. Some clones in this sample may be carry-over from other donors' samples.

This clonotype was observed at least ten times. The chain has TRBV9 and TRBJ2-3; weak D call: TRBD1 (6 bases). The CDR3 runs 15 residues. The V gene lost 7 bases and the J gene lost 4 bases, with 19 bases spanning the gap. Germline CDR1 and CDR2: SGDLS and YYNGEE. CDR3 protein: CASRPGDTRADTQYF. CDR3 nucleotide sequence: TGTGCCAGCCGCCCCGGGGACACACGAGCAGATACGCAGTATTTT.

The chain recombines TRBV6-6 with TRBJ1-2; 9 nucleotides match TRBD1. CDR1 and CDR2 (germline): MNHNY, SVGAGI (reference sequence). With 4 bases clipped from V and 6 bases from J, the junction kept 3 bases outside the gene matches. CDR3 length equals 13 residues. CDR3 in amino acids: CASSLDRGDGYTF. DNA of the CDR3: TGTGCCAGCAGTTTGGACAGGGGAGATGGCTACACCTTC.

In its sample, this clonotype was seen a few times. The genes are TRBV6-6 and TRBJ2-7; D is perhaps TRBD1 (6 bases). CDR1 MNHNY and CDR2 SVGAGI come from the germline V gene (reference sequence). The CDR3 runs 19 residues. Trimming stripped 6 bases from V and 2 bases from J, with 29 bases between. The CDR3 protein is CASRLGAGGVSEGTYEQYF. As DNA, the CDR3 is TGTGCCAGCAGATTGGGGGCTGGGGGCGTGAGTGAAGGGACCTACGAGCAGTACTTC.

This clonotype came up many times. The CDR3 reads CASSPPGRTGEVSDTQYF. The CDR3 DNA follows: TGTGCCAGCAGTCCCCCGGGTAGGACAGGGGAGGTATCAGATACGCAGTATTTT. The chain recombines TRBV6-5 with TRBJ2-3, with TRBD1 matching 9 bases. Trimming cost V 5 bases and J 4 bases; bases outside gene matches: 16. This CDR3 region has 18 residues. Germline V lookup: CDR1 MNHEY, CDR2 SVGAGI.

The V gene is TRBV11-1, the J gene TRBJ1-1; 10 bases line up with TRBD1. Germline values: CDR1 SGHAT, CDR2 FQDESV (reference sequence). The CDR3 length is 14 residues. The junction had 6 bases not matched to a gene; V was cut back by 5 bases and J by 6 bases. The CDR3 DNA reads TGTGCCAGCAGCCTGGACAGGGGGAGTTCTGAAGCTTTCTTT. Protein product: CASSLDRGSSEAFF.

The sample holds many counts of this clonotype. V gene TRBV21-1 combines with J gene TRBJ2-3. TRBV21-1 is deemed a pseudogene. The CDR3 length is 13 residues. The CDR3 protein is CATYRAVADTQYF. In nucleotides, the CDR3 is TGTGCCACCTACCGCGCGGTGGCAGATACGCAGTATTTT.

The V and J genes are TRBV30 and TRBJ1-4; 9 bases are shared with TRBD1. Germline V gives CDR1 GTSNPN, CDR2 SVGIG (reference sequence). This CDR3 region has 15 residues. Unmatched junction bases numbered 7, after V lost 0 bases and J lost 8 bases. CDR3 in amino acids: CAWSVLGQGREKLFF. CDR3 DNA sequence: TGTGCCTGGAGTGTGTTGGGACAGGGACGGGAAAAACTGTTTTTT.

J is TRBJ2-3 and V is TRBV12-3 or TRBV12-4; D gene ambiguous. V was shortened by 2 bases and J by 0 bases, with 6 bases between the two germline ends. The CDR3 runs to 14 residues. CDR3 nucleotides: TGTGCCAGCAGTTTACAACTAAGCACAGATACGCAGTATTTT. Translation gives CASSLQLSTDTQYF.

At least ten counts were recorded for this clonotype. V gene TRBV15 combines with J gene TRBJ1-1, with 7 nucleotides matching TRBD1. Trimming at V came to 5 bases and at J to 5 bases, leaving 8 bases not matched to a gene. Germline V gives CDR1 LNHNV, CDR2 YYDKDF (reference sequence). This CDR3 contains 14 residues. The CDR3, as DNA: TGTGCCACCAGCCCGGGACCAGGGGGTACTGAAGCTTTCTTT. This encodes CATSPGPGGTEAFF. Complete variable domain (other parts from reference TRBV15 and TRBJ1-1): DAMVIQNPRYQVTQFGKPVTLSCSQTLNHNVMYWYQQKSSQAPKLLFHYYDKDFNNEADTPDNFQSRRPNTSFCFLDIRSPGLGDTAMYLCATSPGPGGTEAFFGQGTRLTVV.

V usage is TRBV19 and J usage is TRBJ2-7; D is possibly TRBD1 (5 bases). Trimming took 5 bases from V and 0 from J, leaving 8 bases between them. Germline V gene sequence: CDR1 LNHDA, CDR2 SQIVND (reference sequence). The CDR3 extends over 13 amino acids. CDR3 protein: CASSQQVSYEQYF. For the CDR3, the DNA is TGTGCCAGTAGTCAACAGGTCTCCTACGAGCAGTACTTC. Complete variable domain (other parts from reference TRBV19 and TRBJ2-7): DGGITQSPKYLFRKEGQNVTLSCEQNLNHDAMYWYRQDPGQGLRLIYYSQIVNDFQKGDIAEGYSVSREKKESFPLTVTSAQKNPTAFYLCASSQQVSYEQYFGPGTRLTVT.

The table lists this clonotype with many counts. The V call is TRBV7-2, the J call TRBJ1-4, with 11 bases fitting TRBD1. Looked up from germline, CDR1 is SGHTA and CDR2 is FQGNSA. This CDR3 comprises 18 residues. Losses at the gene ends were 6 bases for V and 3 bases for J; bases not matched to a gene: 12. The CDR3 nucleotides are TGTGCCAGCAGTTCATCCGGGACAGGGGGTCGGTCTAATGAAAAACTGTTTTTT. It translates to CASSSSGTGGRSNEKLFF.

The genes are TRBV6-2 or TRBV6-3 and TRBJ1-2, with D unresolved. The CDR3 runs 14 residues. Deletions cut 4 bases from V and 4 bases from J, with 13 bases between. Germline-derived CDR1 and CDR2 are MNHEY and SVGEGT. The CDR3 bases are TGTGCCAGCAGTTCTAATGGTGCAGGCTATGGCTACACCTTC. Its translation: CASSSNGAGYGYTF.

This clonotype was seen only a few times. The chain uses TRBV10-2 and TRBJ2-6, with D perhaps assigned TRBD1 or TRBD2 (5 bases each). Trimming pared 0 bases from V and 4 bases from J, leaving 7 bases between. The CDR3 loop spans 15 amino acids. CDR1 is WSHSY and CDR2 is SAAADI in the germline V gene. The chain's CDR3 is CASSESGVGANVLTF. In nucleotides, the CDR3 is TGCGCCAGCAGTGAGTCGGGGGTAGGGGCCAACGTCCTGACTTTC.

This clonotype was seen many times. V usage is TRBV7-8 and J usage is TRBJ1-1; tentative D call: TRBD1 (5 bases). V shed 1 base and J shed 0 bases, with 12 bases lying between them. This CDR3 is 16 amino acids long. Looked up from germline, CDR1 is SGHVS and CDR2 is FQNEAQ. The CDR3: CASSLEGKGMNTEAFF. DNA of the CDR3: TGTGCCAGCAGCTTAGAAGGGAAGGGGATGAACACTGAAGCTTTCTTT.

This clonotype has a handful of counts. One end of the junction is discordant with germline, which a read error may explain. The V and J genes are TRBV3-1 and TRBJ2-7; maybe TRBD1 (5 bases). CDR3 size: 11 residues. Germline V CDR1 and CDR2: LGHDT, YNNKEL (reference sequence). CDR3 bases: TGTGCCAGCAGCGAGGTAGGGGCCTTACACTTC. This codes for CASSEVGALHF.

Concerning this clonotype: One junction end disagrees with the germline gene, perhaps due to a read error. V usage is TRBV27 and J usage is TRBJ1-6, with 8 bases aligning to TRBD1. CDR1 is MNHEY, CDR2 SMNVEV, per germline (reference sequence). This CDR3 spans 19 amino acids. The CDR3 is CASSLGTGVMASYNPPLHF. DNA for the CDR3: TGTGCCAGCAGTCTGGGGACAGGAGTGATGGCTTCCTATAATCCACCCCTCCACTTT.

The sample holds a few counts of this clonotype. This chain links TRBV13 with TRBJ2-7, with D unresolved. The CDR3 totals 14 residues. The germline V gene has CDR1 PRHDT and CDR2 FYEKMQ (reference sequence). V was clipped by 5 bases and J by 2 bases, with 13 bases between them. CDR3 sequence: CASSPTAPPYEQYF. CDR3 coding DNA: TGTGCCAGCAGCCCAACAGCCCCCCCCTACGAGCAGTACTTC.

This clonotype was seen repeatedly, ten times or more. The V and J genes are TRBV19 and TRBJ2-7, with D hard to call. Trimming left V 8 bases short and J 2 bases short, with 25 bases between. This CDR3 is 17 amino acids long. Germline V gene lookup returns CDR1 LNHDA and CDR2 SQIVND (reference sequence). The CDR3 nucleotides are TGTGCCAGTCGCTCACGTCTCGGCCAGGCCGGAGCCTACGAGCAGTACTTC. The encoded protein is CASRSRLGQAGAYEQYF.